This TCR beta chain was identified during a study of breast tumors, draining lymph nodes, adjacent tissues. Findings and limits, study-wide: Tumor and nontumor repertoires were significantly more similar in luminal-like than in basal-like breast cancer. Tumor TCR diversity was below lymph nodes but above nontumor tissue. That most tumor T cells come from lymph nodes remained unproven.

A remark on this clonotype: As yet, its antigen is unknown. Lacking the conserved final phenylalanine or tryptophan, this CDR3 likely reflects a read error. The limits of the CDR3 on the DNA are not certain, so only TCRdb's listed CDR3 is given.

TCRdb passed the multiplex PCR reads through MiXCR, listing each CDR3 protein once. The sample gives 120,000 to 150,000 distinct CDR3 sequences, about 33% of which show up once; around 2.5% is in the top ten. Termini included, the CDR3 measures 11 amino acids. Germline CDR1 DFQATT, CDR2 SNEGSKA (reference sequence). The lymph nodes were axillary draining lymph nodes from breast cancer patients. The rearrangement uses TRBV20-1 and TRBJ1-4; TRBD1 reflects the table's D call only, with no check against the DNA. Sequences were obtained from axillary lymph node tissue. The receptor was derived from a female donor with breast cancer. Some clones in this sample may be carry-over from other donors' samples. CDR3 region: CSARRDRAGSY.